One and the same sample provided the 4 T cell receptor beta chains below, sequenced in a study of OX40 agonist ivuxolimab in advanced cancers. Clones were sequenced by immunoSEQ multiplex PCR, and TCRdb holds only the in-frame ones, with some missing. The table shows tens of thousands of clones, with approximately 88% occurring only once. The sequencing here drew on CD4+ or CD8+ T cells sorted from blood, taken in a trial of the OX40 agonist ivuxolimab. These receptors were collected from an adult with an advanced solid tumor such as melanoma, head and neck, liver or kidney cancer.

The rearrangement joins TRBV2 to TRBJ1-2; 9 nucleotides align to TRBD1. With 6 bases clipped from V and 3 bases from J, the junction kept 5 bases outside the gene matches. The CDR3 has 14 residues. Germline CDR1 reads SNHLY; CDR2 reads FYNNEI. Written as DNA, the CDR3 is TGTGCCAGCAGCTTGGACAGGGGTGACTATGGCTACACCTTC. It codes for CASSLDRGDYGYTF.

This chain links TRBV6-1 with TRBJ2-3; TRBD2 aligns across 7 bases. The J segment lost 2 bases and the V segment lost 8 bases, leaving 4 bases of the junction unmatched. CDR3 length: 13 residues. The germline V gene has CDR1 MNHNS and CDR2 SASEGT. CDR3: CASRGRATDTQYF. CDR3 DNA sequence: TGTGCCAGCCGGGGGAGGGCCACAGATACGCAGTATTTT.

The rearrangement joins TRBV2 to TRBJ1-5, with D uncertain. CDR1 and CDR2 (germline): SNHLY, FYNNEI. The CDR3 contains 16 residues. The germline V and J ends were trimmed by 6 bases and 0 bases, with 15 bases remaining between them. CDR3 sequence reads: CASRGGEFYSNQPQHF. CDR3 sequence (DNA): TGTGCCAGCAGGGGCGGGGAATTCTATAGCAATCAGCCCCAGCATTTT.

V gene TRBV27 combines with J gene TRBJ2-1, with 7 bases matching TRBD2. V shed 3 bases, J shed 3 bases, and the junction held 8 bases outside the gene matches. Germline CDR1 and CDR2: MNHEY and SMNVEV (reference sequence). The CDR3 is made up of 16 amino acids. DNA of the CDR3: TGTGCCAGCAGTTTCCCCGGGGAGCGGGGCTACAATGAGCAGTTCTTC. Residues: CASSFPGERGYNEQFF.